Each of the 4 T cell receptor beta chains below was sequenced from the same sample in a study of cytomegalovirus exposure and HLA in healthy donors (dated by TCRdb to about 2017). The receptor library was made with the immunoSEQ multiplex PCR assay. For the multiplex PCR, a mixture combining 60 forward primers for TCR Vbeta segments and 13 reverse primers for TCR Jbeta segments was used. The clones in this table, taken by TCRdb from immuneACCESS, are in-frame only. Not every clone is retained; where verified, under half of the shortfall comes from an unresolved V gene, and the cause of the rest is unknown. The sample table holds over 95,000 clones, of which roughly 80% were seen once. Of the sample, roughly 5.9% is held by the ten largest clones. Material: PBMCs. The receptors derive from a woman in her 30s in good health and CMV-seropositive.

This chain joins TRBV13 and TRBJ2-1; a weak D match, TRBD2 (5 bases). Germline CDR1 and CDR2: PRHDT and FYEKMQ (reference sequence). The CDR3 covers 13 residues. Trimming took 5 bases from V and 15 from J, leaving 20 bases between them. The CDR3 loop is CASSKSGPTSPFF. CDR3 bases: TGTGCCAGCAGCAAGAGCGGACCCACGAGCCCGTTCTTC.

This chain uses TRBV29-1 with TRBJ2-3; D perhaps matches TRBD1 (6 bases). V dropped 7 bases and J dropped 4 bases, with 18 bases sitting between them. Germline lookup yields CDR1 SQVTM and CDR2 ANQGSEA. The CDR3 runs 14 residues. CDR3 sequence: CSAVPGAGSDTQYF. Here the CDR3 DNA reads TGCAGCGCTGTGCCAGGGGCAGGGTCAGATACGCAGTATTTT.

The V call is TRBV5-1, the J call TRBJ2-2; D gene uncertain. Trimming cost V 1 base and J 6 bases, with 4 bases left between them. The germline V gene encodes CDR1 SGHRS and CDR2 YFSETQ. The CDR3 is 12 residues long. In DNA form, the CDR3 reads TGCGCCAGCAGCTTGTATCCCGGGGAGCTGTTTTTT. As protein: CASSLYPGELFF.

This clone turned up a few times. The V call is TRBV9, the J call TRBJ2-5; D remains unclear. CDR3 size: 12 residues. V lost 4 bases, J lost 2 bases, and 6 bases lay in between. Germline assignment: CDR1 SGDLS and CDR2 YYNGEE. The CDR3 DNA follows: TGTGCCAGCAGCTCAATTCAAGAGACCCAGTACTTC. This translates into CASSSIQETQYF.